The 30 T cell receptor beta chains given below trace back to one sample, sequenced in a study of T cells in Graves' hyperthyroidism and ophthalmopathy. Amplification yielded TCR beta CDR3 regions, with RNA transcripts as the source. The primer set for the first-round RT-PCR of the TCR CDR3 was HTBI. TCRdb re-called the multiplex PCR reads through MiXCR, storing one row per CDR3 protein. The sample includes approximately 720,000 distinct CDR3 sequences, roughly 20% of them seen just once. Sequencing was carried out using blood. The source of these receptors is a woman aged 45-60 years with Graves' hyperthyroidism that later progressed to Graves' ophthalmopathy.

This clonotype showed up many times. The chain links TRBV20-1 to TRBJ2-5, with 13 bases aligning to TRBD2. J gave up 4 bases and V 4 bases, and 15 bases lay outside the gene matches. This CDR3 has 18 residues. Germline V gives CDR1 DFQATT, CDR2 SNEGSKA (reference sequence). The CDR3 sequence: CSAIRRSLTSGGLETQYF. CDR3 nucleotides: TGCAGTGCTATTCGTCGGTCTCTGACTAGCGGGGGGCTAGAGACCCAGTACTTC.

This clonotype was counted between two and nine times. V is TRBV12-3 or TRBV12-4 and J is TRBJ1-5; D uncertain. Trimming pared 8 bases from V and 3 bases from J, leaving 23 bases between. CDR3 length: 17 residues. In nucleotides, the CDR3 is TGTGCCAGCTCAAATCGTTGGGGATTAGGAAACAATCAGCCCCAGCATTTT. Encoded protein: CASSNRWGLGNNQPQHF.

At least ten counts were recorded for this clonotype. This chain uses TRBV20-1 with TRBJ2-5; no clear D gene. V lost 1 base, J lost 2 bases, and 5 bases lay in between. The CDR3 runs 12 residues. Germline-derived CDR1 and CDR2 are DFQATT and SNEGSKA (reference sequence). The CDR3 is CSARGMQETQYF. The CDR3 DNA reads TGCAGTGCTAGAGGGATGCAAGAGACCCAGTACTTC.

The chain links TRBV24-1 to TRBJ2-1; 15 nucleotides agree with TRBD2. V was clipped by 9 bases and J by 12 bases; unmatched bases: 5. The CDR3 consists of 13 residues. Germline CDR1 and CDR2: KGHDR and SFDVKD. The CDR3 protein is CATGTSGRQGQFF. The CDR3 nucleotides are TGTGCCACCGGGACTAGCGGGAGGCAGGGGCAGTTCTTC.

This clonotype came up once. This rearrangement joins TRBV4-1 to TRBJ1-2; 8 bases fit TRBD1. V shed 4 bases, J shed 7 bases, and the junction held 8 bases outside the gene matches. The CDR3 spans 14 residues. Germline V gene data show CDR1 as MGHRA and CDR2 as YSYEKL. CDR3 protein: CASSLGTTGAGYTF. CDR3 bases: TGCGCCAGCAGCCTTGGTACGACAGGGGCTGGCTACACCTTC.

This clonotype was seen repeatedly, ten times or more. J is TRBJ2-1 and V is TRBV2; the match to TRBD2 covers 13 bases. CDR1 is SNHLY, CDR2 FYNNEI, per germline. This CDR3 has 17 residues. V was clipped by 7 bases and J by 2 bases; unmatched bases: 8. CDR3 DNA: TGTGCCAGCAAGGGTACTAGCGGGGGGGTGACCTACAATGAGCAGTTCTTC. Its protein product is CASKGTSGGVTYNEQFF.

This clonotype was seen repeatedly, ten times or more. The gene calls are TRBV12-3 or TRBV12-4 and TRBJ2-2; TRBD2 is a possible D gene (6 bases). Between the trimmed V and J ends, which lost 10 bases and 3 bases, there was a span of 12 bases. This CDR3 has 13 residues. Written as DNA, the CDR3 is TGTGCCACAAAGGGGAGGTACACCGGGGAGCTGTTTTTT. Protein sequence: CATKGRYTGELFF.

V is TRBV5-1 and J is TRBJ1-2, with 9 bases identical to TRBD1. Trimming removed 5 bases from V and 7 bases from J; junction bases left unmatched: 18. Germline lookup yields CDR1 SGHRS and CDR2 YFSETQ. The CDR3 consists of 17 residues. CDR3 protein: CASSTSGTGFPRSGYTF. The CDR3 DNA reads TGCGCCAGCAGTACCTCCGGGACAGGGTTTCCGAGAAGTGGCTACACCTTC.

J is TRBJ1-6 and V is TRBV15; tentative D call: TRBD1 (6 bases). This CDR3 is built from 15 residues. Trimming cost V 0 bases and J 16 bases, with 19 bases left between them. Germline values: CDR1 LNHNV, CDR2 YYDKDF (reference sequence). The CDR3, as DNA: TGTGCCACCAGCAGAGACAGTCCCGGACAGCGGACACTCCACTTT. Translation gives CATSRDSPGQRTLHF.

This clonotype was seen a few times. In DNA form, the CDR3 reads TGTGCCATCAGTGCAGGGGGCGAGGGCACAGATACGCAGTATTTT. Protein sequence: CAISAGGEGTDTQYF. The gene calls are TRBV10-3 and TRBJ2-3; TRBD1 aligns across 8 bases. V shed 4 bases, J shed 1 base, and the junction held 4 bases outside the gene matches. The CDR3 is made up of 15 amino acids. Germline V gene sequence: CDR1 ENHRY, CDR2 SYGVKD.

The table lists this clonotype with many counts. V gene TRBV6-1 combines with J gene TRBJ2-5, with D maybe TRBD2 (5 bases). Germline assignment: CDR1 MNHNS and CDR2 SASEGT. CDR3 length: 13 amino acids. With 2 bases removed from V and 2 bases from J, the gap between germline ends came to 6 bases. The CDR3 reads CASSEPGQETQYF. In nucleotides, the CDR3 is TGTGCCAGCAGTGAACCGGGACAAGAGACCCAGTACTTC.

The chain recombines TRBV11-2 with TRBJ2-1; D uncertain. Deletions cut 3 bases from V and 5 bases from J, with 14 bases between. CDR1 is SGHAT, CDR2 FQNNGV, per germline. The CDR3 loop spans 15 amino acids. The CDR3 reads CASSFPEELNNEQFF. The CDR3 coding sequence is TGTGCCAGCAGCTTTCCAGAGGAGCTCAACAATGAGCAGTTCTTC.

About this clonotype: No conserved phenylalanine or tryptophan ends this CDR3, so it is likely a read error. The chain is built from TRBV18 and TRBJ2-5, with 10 positions matching TRBD2. The CDR3 has 16 amino acids. Germline V lookup: CDR1 KGHSH, CDR2 LQKENI. V was clipped by 3 bases and J by 4 bases; unmatched bases: 8. The CDR3 nucleotides are TGTGCCAGCTCACCGAATCTAGCGGGGGTGAGAGAGACCCAGTACCTC. Translation: CASSPNLAGVRETQYL.

This clonotype has a count of ten or more. The rearrangement joins TRBV5-1 to TRBJ2-7, with 9 bases matching TRBD2. Looked up from germline, CDR1 is SGHRS and CDR2 is YFSETQ. With V trimmed by 5 bases and J by 2 bases, 8 bases remained unmatched. This CDR3 contains 15 residues. The CDR3 sequence is CASRDGSGGPYEQYF. As DNA, the CDR3 is TGCGCCAGCAGAGATGGTAGCGGGGGCCCCTACGAGCAGTACTTC.

The V and J genes are TRBV5-4 and TRBJ2-6; no firm D call. The length of the CDR3 is 15 residues. Germline V CDR1 and CDR2: SGHNT, YYREEE (reference sequence). The V gene lost 0 bases and the J gene lost 0 bases, with 4 bases spanning the gap. CDR3 amino acids: CASSLVNSGANVLTF. Here the CDR3 DNA reads TGTGCCAGCAGCTTGGTCAACTCTGGGGCCAACGTCCTGACTTTC.

This clonotype was recorded at least ten times. The chain combines TRBV18 with TRBJ2-1; 7 nucleotides agree with TRBD1. The germline gives CDR1 KGHSH, CDR2 LQKENI. J gave up 4 bases and V 2 bases, and 5 bases lay outside the gene matches. The CDR3 is 15 amino acids. The CDR3 spells CASSPTRGQYNEQFF. The CDR3 coding sequence is TGTGCCAGCTCACCAACTCGGGGACAGTACAATGAGCAGTTCTTC.

The chain carries TRBV18 and TRBJ1-5, with D uncertain. The CDR3 is made up of 15 amino acids. Germline assignment: CDR1 KGHSH and CDR2 LQKENI. The germline V and J ends were trimmed by 6 bases and 0 bases, with 12 bases remaining between them. The chain's CDR3 is CASSLTPDSNQPQHF. CDR3 DNA: TGTGCCAGCTCCTTAACCCCGGATAGCAATCAGCCCCAGCATTTT.

V gene TRBV20-1 combines with J gene TRBJ2-5; TRBD1 is a possible D gene (6 bases). CDR1 is DFQATT and CDR2 is SNEGSKA in the germline V gene (reference sequence). This CDR3 comprises 12 residues. The V and J ends lost 5 bases and 3 bases respectively, with 10 bases between them. CDR3 region: CSAGAGEETQYF. The CDR3, as DNA: TGCAGTGCTGGGGCAGGGGAAGAGACCCAGTACTTC.

This clonotype was seen a handful of times. The V gene is TRBV2, the J gene TRBJ2-7; 7 nucleotides agree with TRBD1. The CDR3 length is 14 residues. Per the germline V gene, CDR1 is SNHLY and CDR2 is FYNNEI. V lost 3 bases and J lost 0; bases outside the gene matches: 2. The CDR3 reads CASSDRGSSYEQYF. In nucleotides, the CDR3 is TGTGCCAGCAGTGACAGGGGGAGCTCCTACGAGCAGTACTTC.

This clonotype has only a few counts. The chain carries TRBV11-2 and TRBJ1-2; perhaps TRBD1 as D (5 bases). There are 14 residues in the CDR3. The ends were cut back, 4 bases at V and 7 bases at J, with 16 bases in the middle. Germline loops: CDR1 SGHAT, CDR2 FQNNGV. CDR3 nucleotides: TGTGCCAGCAGCTCCCCCCCAGGGATTGCTGGCTACACCTTC. Its protein is CASSSPPGIAGYTF.

Comment on this clonotype: Mismatch with germline at one junction end may stem from a read error. This sequence joins TRBV7-7 and TRBJ2-2; no clear D gene. Germline-derived CDR1 and CDR2 are SSHAT and FNYEAQ (reference sequence). This CDR3 is built from 17 residues. The CDR3 nucleotides read TGTGCTAGCAGCTTAGAGGTGCAAGGAGCGCTCGCCGGGGAGCTGTTTTTT. Translation: CASSLEVQGALAGELFF.

There are a few counts of this clonotype. V usage is TRBV3-1 and J usage is TRBJ2-3, with D maybe TRBD2 (6 bases). Germline V gene sequence: CDR1 LGHDT, CDR2 YNNKEL (reference sequence). V lost 1 base and J 1 base, leaving 12 bases between the germline ends. The CDR3 is made up of 16 amino acids. This CDR3 reads CASSQGTTSGTDTQYF. CDR3 DNA: TGTGCCAGCAGCCAAGGGACTACCTCCGGCACAGATACGCAGTATTTT.

The V gene is TRBV20-1, the J gene TRBJ2-5; D possibly corresponds to TRBD1 (6 bases). This CDR3 contains 15 residues. In germline, CDR1 is DFQATT, CDR2 SNEGSKA (reference sequence). Trimming shortened V by 6 bases and J by 3 bases, and 20 bases separated the two germline ends. In DNA form, the CDR3 reads TGCAGTGCCCTTCGCCCGGGAAACAGGGAAGAGACCCAGTACTTC. Its translation: CSALRPGNREETQYF.

The V gene is TRBV9, the J gene TRBJ2-3; 7 positions agree with TRBD1. From germline, CDR1 is SGDLS and CDR2 YYNGEE. The CDR3 length is 16 residues. V lost 4 bases and J lost 3; bases outside the gene matches: 11. The CDR3 DNA reads as TGTGCCAGCAGCCCAGAGGGACAGCGGTGGACAGATACGCAGTATTTT. Protein sequence: CASSPEGQRWTDTQYF.

Only a few counts were recorded for this clonotype. The V call is TRBV19, the J call TRBJ2-7; D could derive from TRBD1 or TRBD2 (5 bases each). Germline V lookup: CDR1 LNHDA, CDR2 SQIVND (reference sequence). The CDR3 sequence is 15 residues long. The ends were cut back, 0 bases at V and 0 bases at J, with 9 bases in the middle. The chain's CDR3 is CASSIDGTGSYEQYF. CDR3 DNA: TGTGCCAGTAGTATAGATGGGACGGGCTCCTACGAGCAGTACTTC.

This sequence joins TRBV9 and TRBJ2-2; D is unclear. Germline lookup yields CDR1 SGDLS and CDR2 YYNGEE. Trimming pared 3 bases from V and 5 bases from J, leaving 11 bases between. The CDR3 has 14 residues. The DNA of the CDR3 is TGTGCCAGCAGCGCCGTAGGTTGGACCGGGGAGCTGTTTTTT. It codes for CASSAVGWTGELFF.

This clonotype came up many times. This chain links TRBV11-2 with TRBJ1-2; possible D gene TRBD1, 6 bases. The CDR3 spans 13 residues. In germline, CDR1 is SGHAT, CDR2 FQNNGV. Trimming shortened V by 4 bases and J by 3 bases, and 9 bases separated the two germline ends. The CDR3 nucleotides are TGTGCCAGCAGCTCCGGACAGTACTATGGCTACACCTTC. It codes for CASSSGQYYGYTF. The variable domain in full, completed from reference TRBV11-2 and TRBJ1-2, reads EAGVAQSPRYKIIEKRQSVAFWCNPISGHATLYWYQQILGQGPKLLIQFQNNGVVDDSQLPKDRFSAERLKGVDSTLKIQPAKLEDSAVYLCASSSGQYYGYTFGSGTRLTVV.

This clonotype was recorded many times. The chain carries TRBV12-3 or TRBV12-4 and TRBJ2-6, with unresolved D. The CDR3 has 15 residues. Trimming took off 6 bases at V and 0 bases at J, with 9 bases between the two ends. In nucleotides, the CDR3 is TGTGCCAGCAGCCCAACGGGCTCTGGGGCCAACGTCCTGACTTTC. Translated, it gives CASSPTGSGANVLTF.

This clonotype showed up many times. The V and J genes are TRBV3-1 and TRBJ2-5; no firm D call. The CDR3 spans 14 residues. V lost 2 bases and J lost 1, with 8 bases in between. Germline values: CDR1 LGHDT, CDR2 YNNKEL (reference sequence). CDR3 in DNA: TGTGCCAGCAGCCAATGGTACACCCAAGAGACCCAGTACTTC. It encodes CASSQWYTQETQYF.

Written as DNA, the CDR3 is TGTGCCAGCTCACCTCAGAAACAGGGGAATTCACCCCTCCACTTT. It is translated as CASSPQKQGNSPLHF. The chain has TRBV18 and TRBJ1-6; the match to TRBD1 covers 7 bases. Germline V lookup: CDR1 KGHSH, CDR2 LQKENI. V lost 3 bases to trimming and J lost 7 bases; unmatched junction nucleotides: 6. CDR3 length equals 15 residues.